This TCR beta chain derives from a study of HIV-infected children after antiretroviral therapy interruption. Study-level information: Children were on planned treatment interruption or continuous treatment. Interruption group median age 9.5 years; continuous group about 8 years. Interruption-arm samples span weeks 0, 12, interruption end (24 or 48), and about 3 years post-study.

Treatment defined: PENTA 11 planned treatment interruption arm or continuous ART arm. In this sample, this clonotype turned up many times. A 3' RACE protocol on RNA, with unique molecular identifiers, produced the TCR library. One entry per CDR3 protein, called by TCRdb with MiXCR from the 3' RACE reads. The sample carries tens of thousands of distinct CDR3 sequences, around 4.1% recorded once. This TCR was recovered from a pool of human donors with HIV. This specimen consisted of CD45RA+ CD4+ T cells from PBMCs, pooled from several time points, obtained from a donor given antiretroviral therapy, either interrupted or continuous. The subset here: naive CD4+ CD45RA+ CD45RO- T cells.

CDR3 nucleotides: TGTGCCAGCAGCTTATTGGGACAGCCCGCTGGAAGCACCTTC. Its translation: CASSLLGQPAGSTF. V is TRBV7-2 and J is TRBJ1-2, with 7 bases lining up with TRBD1. The CDR3 totals 14 residues. Germline CDR1 and CDR2: SGHTA and FQGNSA. J lost 13 bases, V lost 2 bases, and 13 bases had no gene match. The full variable domain, completed using reference TRBV7-2 and TRBJ1-2, is GAGVSQSPSNKVTEKGKDVELRCDPISGHTALYWYRQSLGQGLEFLIYFQGNSAPDKSGLPSDRFSAERTGGSVSTLTIQRTQQEDSAVYLCASSLLGQPAGSTFGSGTRLTVV.